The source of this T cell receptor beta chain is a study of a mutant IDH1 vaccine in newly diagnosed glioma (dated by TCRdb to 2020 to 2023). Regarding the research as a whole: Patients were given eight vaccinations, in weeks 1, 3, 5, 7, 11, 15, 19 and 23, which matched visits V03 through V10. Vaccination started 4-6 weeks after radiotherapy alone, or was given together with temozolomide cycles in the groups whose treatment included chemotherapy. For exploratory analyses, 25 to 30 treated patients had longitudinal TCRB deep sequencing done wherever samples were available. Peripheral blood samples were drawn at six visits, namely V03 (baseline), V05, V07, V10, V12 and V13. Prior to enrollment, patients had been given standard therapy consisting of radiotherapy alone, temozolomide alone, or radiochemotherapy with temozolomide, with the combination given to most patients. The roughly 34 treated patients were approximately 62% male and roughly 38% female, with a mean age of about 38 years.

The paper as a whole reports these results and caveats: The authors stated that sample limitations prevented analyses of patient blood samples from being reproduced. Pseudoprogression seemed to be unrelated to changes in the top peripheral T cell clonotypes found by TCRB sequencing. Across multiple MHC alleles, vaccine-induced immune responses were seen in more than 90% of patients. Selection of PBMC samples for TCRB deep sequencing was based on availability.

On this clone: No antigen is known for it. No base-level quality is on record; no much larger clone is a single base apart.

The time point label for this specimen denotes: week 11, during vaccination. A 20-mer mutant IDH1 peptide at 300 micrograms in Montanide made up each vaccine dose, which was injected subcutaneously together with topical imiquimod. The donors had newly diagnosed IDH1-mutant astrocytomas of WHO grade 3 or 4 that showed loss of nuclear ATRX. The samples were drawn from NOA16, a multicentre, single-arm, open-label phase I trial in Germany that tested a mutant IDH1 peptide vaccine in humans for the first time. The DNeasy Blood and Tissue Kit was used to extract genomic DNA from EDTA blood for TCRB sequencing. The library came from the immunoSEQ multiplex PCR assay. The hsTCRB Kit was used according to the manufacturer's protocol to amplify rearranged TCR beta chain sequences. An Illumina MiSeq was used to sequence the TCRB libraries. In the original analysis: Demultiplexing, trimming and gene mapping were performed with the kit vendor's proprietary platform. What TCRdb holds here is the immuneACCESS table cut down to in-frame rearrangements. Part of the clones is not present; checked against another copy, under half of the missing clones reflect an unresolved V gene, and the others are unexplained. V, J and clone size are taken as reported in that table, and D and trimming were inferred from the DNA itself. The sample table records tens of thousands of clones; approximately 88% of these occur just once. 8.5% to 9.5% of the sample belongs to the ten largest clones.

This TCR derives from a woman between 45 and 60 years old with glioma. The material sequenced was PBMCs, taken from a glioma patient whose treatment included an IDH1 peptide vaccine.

CDR3 reads: CASSLGSGSNQPQHF. The nucleotide sequence is TGTGCCAGCAGCTTAGGCAGTGGTAGCAATCAGCCCCAGCATTTT. The rearrangement combines TRBV7-9 with TRBJ1-5; confidence is insufficient to name the D gene. The CDR3 runs 15 amino acids, cysteine and phenylalanine included. Kept here is only the CDR3 DNA, which spans 45 bases and is read in frame from base 1. V loses 1 base of germline sequence and J loses 0 bases, and the interval between the two ends is 7 bases. Sequences SEHNR (CDR1) and FQNEAQ (CDR2) are obtained from the germline V gene (reference sequence).